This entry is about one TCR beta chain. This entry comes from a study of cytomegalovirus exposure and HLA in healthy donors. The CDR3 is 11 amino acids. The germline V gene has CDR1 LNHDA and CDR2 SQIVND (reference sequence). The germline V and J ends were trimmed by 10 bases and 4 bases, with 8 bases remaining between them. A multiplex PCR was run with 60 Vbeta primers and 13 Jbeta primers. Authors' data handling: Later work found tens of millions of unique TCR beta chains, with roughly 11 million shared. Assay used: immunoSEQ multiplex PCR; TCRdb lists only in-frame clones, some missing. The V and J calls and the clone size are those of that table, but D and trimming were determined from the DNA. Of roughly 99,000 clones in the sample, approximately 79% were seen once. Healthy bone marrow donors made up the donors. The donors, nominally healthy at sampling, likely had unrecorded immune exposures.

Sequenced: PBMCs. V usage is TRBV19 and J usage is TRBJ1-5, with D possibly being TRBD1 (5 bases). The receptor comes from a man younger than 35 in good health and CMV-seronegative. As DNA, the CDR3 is TGTGCCATGGGGGGGAATCAGCCCCAGCATTTT. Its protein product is CAMGGNQPQHF.